This section outlines one T cell receptor beta chain sequence together with its context. Its antigen is still unknown. This sample was included in a study of PD-L1 blockade in urothelial cancer. General study points: Patients with below-median pretreatment blood clonality survived longer.

Clones were sequenced by immunoSEQ multiplex PCR, and TCRdb holds only the in-frame ones, with some missing. The repertoire includes 70,000 to 75,000 clones, about four fifths of them detected once, and around a tenth sits in the top ten. Time point described: pretreatment peripheral blood. V was trimmed by 6 bases and J by 0 bases, leaving 12 bases between them. Germline CDR1 is SGHRS and CDR2 is YFSETQ. This CDR3 has 15 residues. This specimen was PBMCs, taken around atezolizumab (anti-PD-L1) treatment. This receptor was taken from a woman aged 70-85 years with urothelial cancer. The V gene is TRBV5-1, the J gene TRBJ1-4; a possible D gene is TRBD1 (6 bases). The CDR3 protein is CASNLGGTTNEKLFF. As DNA, the CDR3 is TGCGCCAGCAACCTAGGGGGTACAACTAATGAAAAACTGTTTTTT.